This T cell receptor (beta chain) appears in the sequencing data of a study of CD8 T cells in ankylosing spondylitis. TCRdb re-analysed the 5' RACE reads in MiXCR, keeping a single row per CDR3 protein. There are some 150,000 distinct CDR3 sequences in the sample; more than 9.5% occur only once, and approximately 4% lies in the top ten. Germline V gene sequence: CDR1 SGHRS, CDR2 YFSETQ. This CDR3 has 20 residues. Trimming removed 3 bases from V and 0 bases from J; junction bases left unmatched: 17. This clonotype was seen a few times. This TCR was recovered from a female donor with ankylosing spondylitis or in good health (not recorded which). Sequencing was carried out using blood, either unsorted or a sorted T cell fraction (not recorded which). The V gene is TRBV5-1, the J gene TRBJ2-2; 7 bases align to TRBD1. CDR3 loop: CASSSRRNRGLEPNTGELFF. CDR3 in DNA: TGCGCCAGCAGCTCCCGCAGAAACAGGGGATTGGAACCGAACACCGGGGAGCTGTTTTTT.